The 14 T cell receptor beta chains reported below all come from one sample, sequenced in a study of shared clonotypes between healthy human individuals. Sequencing was performed with immunoSEQ multiplex PCR; in TCRdb, only in-frame clones are kept and a portion is missing. The sample lists over a million clones, around 78% occurring once. Sequenced sample: memory CD4+ T cells from PBMCs. Indicated subset: CD45RA-negative fraction. The receptors derive from a young man in good health. Some clones in this sample may be carry-over from other donors' samples.

The chain couples TRBV19 to TRBJ2-3, with 12 nucleotides matching TRBD1. This CDR3 spans 18 amino acids. Germline-derived CDR1 and CDR2 are LNHDA and SQIVND (reference sequence). Trimming cost V 5 bases and J 0 bases; bases outside gene matches: 9. CDR3: CASSDRDRGLWSTDTQYF. In DNA, the CDR3 is TGTGCCAGTAGTGACCGGGACAGGGGGCTTTGGAGCACAGATACGCAGTATTTT.

The CDR3: CASSVTYNTIYF. Written as DNA, the CDR3 is TGTGCCAGCAGCGTAACTTACAACACCATATATTTT. This chain joins TRBV9 and TRBJ1-3; D not resolved. In germline, CDR1 is SGDLS, CDR2 YYNGEE. Trimming took off 1 base at V and 7 bases at J, with 6 bases between the two ends. The CDR3 totals 12 residues.

This clone was counted ten times or more. The rearrangement links TRBV5-5 to TRBJ2-7; D might be TRBD2 (6 bases). The V gene lost 0 bases and the J gene lost 4 bases, with 14 bases spanning the gap. CDR1 is SGHKS and CDR2 is YYEKEE in the germline V gene (reference sequence). The CDR3 is made up of 15 amino acids. DNA for the CDR3: TGTGCCAGCAGCTTGGGGGAATTAGCGGATTACGAGCAGTACTTC. This gives the protein CASSLGELADYEQYF.

The rearrangement links TRBV27 to TRBJ1-6; D remains ambiguous. Looked up from germline, CDR1 is MNHEY and CDR2 is SMNVEV (reference sequence). V lost 2 bases, J lost 7 bases, and 3 bases lay in between. The CDR3 has 12 amino acids. The CDR3 sequence is CASSLRNSPLHF. Written as DNA, the CDR3 is TGTGCCAGCAGTTTAAGAAATTCACCCCTCCACTTT.

This clone was seen only a few times. The chain combines TRBV12-5 with TRBJ2-1; 7 bases fit TRBD2. The CDR3 is 14 residues long. With V trimmed by 1 base and J by 9 bases, 6 bases remained unmatched. Germline values: CDR1 LGHNT, CDR2 FRNRAP. Written as DNA, the CDR3 is TGTGCTAGTGGTTTGGGCTCGGCTAGCGGTGAGCAGTTCTTC. Protein product: CASGLGSASGEQFF.

This clone has a handful of counts. Different DNA sequences within this sample yield the same CDR3. J is TRBJ1-5 and V is TRBV18; D is unclear. V lost 3 bases, J lost 0 bases, and 3 bases lay in between. The length of the CDR3 is 13 residues. Germline values: CDR1 KGHSH, CDR2 LQKENI. In nucleotides, the CDR3 is TGTGCCAGCTCACCCGATAGCAATCAGCCCCAGCATTTT. Protein: CASSPDSNQPQHF.

This rearrangement joins TRBV2 to TRBJ2-1, with 7 bases identical to TRBD2. Trimming removed 7 bases from V and 4 bases from J; junction bases left unmatched: 7. Germline V gene lookup returns CDR1 SNHLY and CDR2 FYNNEI. This CDR3 has 14 residues. The CDR3 here is CASNGAGLYNEQFF. As DNA, the CDR3 is TGTGCCAGCAATGGAGCGGGACTTTACAATGAGCAGTTCTTC.

CDR3 DNA: TGCGCCAGCAGCTTGGGAGGACAGGGGGCGACTAATGAAAAACTGTTTTTT. Protein product: CASSLGGQGATNEKLFF. The rearrangement uses TRBV5-1 and TRBJ1-4, with TRBD1 matching over 11 bases. The CDR3 has 17 residues. V shed 0 bases, J shed 2 bases, and the junction held 3 bases outside the gene matches. CDR1 is SGHRS and CDR2 is YFSETQ in the germline V gene.

The CDR3 is CASSSRTGSGVGANVLTF. The DNA for the CDR3 is TGTGCCAGCAGCTCTCGGACAGGGAGCGGGGTGGGGGCCAACGTCCTGACTTTC. The chain joins TRBV7-9 to TRBJ2-6; possible D gene TRBD1, 8 bases. Deletions cut 4 bases from V and 4 bases from J, with 20 bases between. The germline V gene encodes CDR1 SEHNR and CDR2 FQNEAQ (reference sequence). This CDR3 has 18 residues. Combining the CDR3 with reference TRBV7-9 and TRBJ2-6 gives the whole variable domain DTGVSQNPRHKITKRGQNVTFRCDPISEHNRLYWYRQTLGQGPEFLTYFQNEAQLEKSRLLSDRFSAERPKGSFSTLEIQRTEQGDSAMYLCASSSRTGSGVGANVLTFGAGSRLTVL.

The genes are TRBV4-1 and TRBJ2-7; 8 bases fit TRBD1. The CDR3 runs 15 residues. With V trimmed by 3 bases and J by 6 bases, 10 bases remained unmatched. Germline values: CDR1 MGHRA, CDR2 YSYEKL. CDR3 region: CASSQTTGDFGEQYF. CDR3 DNA: TGCGCCAGCAGCCAGACGACAGGGGATTTCGGCGAGCAGTACTTC.

This clone was recorded a few times. The V and J genes are TRBV2 and TRBJ2-4; tentative D call: TRBD2 (6 bases). The ends were cut back, 2 bases at V and 1 base at J, with 12 bases in the middle. Per germline, CDR1 SNHLY and CDR2 FYNNEI. The CDR3 has 16 residues. CDR3 protein: CASSEPSGGAKNIQYF. Here the CDR3 DNA reads TGTGCCAGCAGTGAACCCTCCGGGGGTGCCAAAAACATTCAGTACTTC. Variable domain in full (rest from reference TRBV2 and TRBJ2-4): EPEVTQTPSHQVTQMGQEVILRCVPISNHLYFYWYRQILGQKVEFLVSFYNNEISEKSEIFDDQFSVERPDGSNFTLKIRSTKLEDSAMYFCASSEPSGGAKNIQYFGAGTRLSVL.

This clone turned up a few times. The rearrangement joins TRBV9 to TRBJ1-5; 9 nucleotides match TRBD1. The V gene's germline CDR1 is SGDLS and CDR2 YYNGEE. Unmatched junction bases numbered 9, after V lost 4 bases and J lost 7 bases. The CDR3 spans 15 residues. CDR3: CASSTQPGQGQPQHF. DNA for the CDR3: TGTGCCAGCAGCACGCAACCGGGACAGGGCCAGCCCCAGCATTTT.

The chain uses TRBV2 and TRBJ1-1; TRBD1 is a possible D gene (5 bases). Trimming stripped 7 bases from V and 5 bases from J, with 11 bases between. Germline values: CDR1 SNHLY, CDR2 FYNNEI. This CDR3 comprises 12 residues. The CDR3 loop is CASKTVSTEAFF. In nucleotides, the CDR3 is TGTGCCAGCAAGACAGTTTCTACTGAAGCTTTCTTT.

The chain is built from TRBV28 and TRBJ1-3; TRBD1 matches at 9 bases. This CDR3 is 16 amino acids long. J was trimmed by 4 bases and V by 5 bases; bases with no gene match: 9. Germline CDR1 reads MDHEN; CDR2 reads SYDVKM. CDR3 loop: CASSPRTGDRGNTIYF. In nucleotides, the CDR3 is TGTGCCAGCAGTCCTCGGACAGGGGATAGGGGAAACACCATATATTTT.